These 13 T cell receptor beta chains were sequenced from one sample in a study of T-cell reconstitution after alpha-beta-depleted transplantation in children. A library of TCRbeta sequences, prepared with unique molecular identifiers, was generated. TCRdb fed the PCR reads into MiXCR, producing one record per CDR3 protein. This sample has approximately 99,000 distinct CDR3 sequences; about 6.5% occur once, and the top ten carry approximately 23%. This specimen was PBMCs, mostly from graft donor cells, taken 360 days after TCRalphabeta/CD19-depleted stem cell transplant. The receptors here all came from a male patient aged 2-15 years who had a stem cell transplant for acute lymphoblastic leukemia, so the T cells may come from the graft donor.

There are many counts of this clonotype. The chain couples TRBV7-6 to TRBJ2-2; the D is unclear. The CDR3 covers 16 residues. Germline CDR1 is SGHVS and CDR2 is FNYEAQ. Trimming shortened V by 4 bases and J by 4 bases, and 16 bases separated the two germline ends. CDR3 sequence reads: CASSSEIGGSTGELFF. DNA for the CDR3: TGTGCCAGCAGCTCCGAAATCGGTGGATCCACCGGGGAGCTGTTTTTT.

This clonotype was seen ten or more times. The chain's CDR3 is CAITTKGALKNIQYF. In nucleotides, the CDR3 is TGTGCCATCACCACAAAGGGGGCCCTTAAAAACATTCAGTACTTC. The genes are TRBV10-3 and TRBJ2-4, with 7 bases that match TRBD1. The germline gives CDR1 ENHRY, CDR2 SYGVKD. V lost 7 bases, J lost 4 bases, and 10 bases stayed unmatched. CDR3 length: 15 residues.

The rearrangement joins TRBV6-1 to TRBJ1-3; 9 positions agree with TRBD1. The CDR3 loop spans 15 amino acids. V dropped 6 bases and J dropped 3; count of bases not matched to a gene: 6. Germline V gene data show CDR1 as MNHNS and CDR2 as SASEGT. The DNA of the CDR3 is TGTGCCAGCAGAGACAGGGGGAGTCGTGGAAACACCATATATTTT. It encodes CASRDRGSRGNTIYF.

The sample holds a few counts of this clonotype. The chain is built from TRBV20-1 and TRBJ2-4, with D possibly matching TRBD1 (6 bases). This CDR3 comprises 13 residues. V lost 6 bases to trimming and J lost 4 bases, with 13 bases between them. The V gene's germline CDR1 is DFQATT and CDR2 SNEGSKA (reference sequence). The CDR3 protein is CSALTGPKNIQYF. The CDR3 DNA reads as TGCAGTGCCCTTACAGGGCCTAAAAACATTCAGTACTTC.

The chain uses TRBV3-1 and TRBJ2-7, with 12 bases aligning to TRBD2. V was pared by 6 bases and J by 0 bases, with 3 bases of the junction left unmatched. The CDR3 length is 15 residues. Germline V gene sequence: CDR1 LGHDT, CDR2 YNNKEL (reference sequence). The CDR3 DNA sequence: TGTGCCAGCAGAGGACTAGCGGGGCTCTCCTACGAGCAGTACTTC. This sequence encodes CASRGLAGLSYEQYF.

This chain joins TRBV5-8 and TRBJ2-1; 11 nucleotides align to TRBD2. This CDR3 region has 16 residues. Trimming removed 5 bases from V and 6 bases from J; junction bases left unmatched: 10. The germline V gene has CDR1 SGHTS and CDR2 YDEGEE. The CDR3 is CASSLAGGLAVNEQFF. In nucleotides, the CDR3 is TGTGCCAGCAGTCTGGCGGGGGGACTAGCGGTCAATGAGCAGTTCTTC.

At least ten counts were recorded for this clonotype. As DNA, the CDR3 is TGTGCCAGCAGTGGTTCAACTAGAGGCTACACCTTC. Translating it yields CASSGSTRGYTF. V gene TRBV2 combines with J gene TRBJ1-2; D is unresolved. V dropped 4 bases and J dropped 8 bases, with 11 bases sitting between them. There are 12 residues in the CDR3. The germline gives CDR1 SNHLY, CDR2 FYNNEI.

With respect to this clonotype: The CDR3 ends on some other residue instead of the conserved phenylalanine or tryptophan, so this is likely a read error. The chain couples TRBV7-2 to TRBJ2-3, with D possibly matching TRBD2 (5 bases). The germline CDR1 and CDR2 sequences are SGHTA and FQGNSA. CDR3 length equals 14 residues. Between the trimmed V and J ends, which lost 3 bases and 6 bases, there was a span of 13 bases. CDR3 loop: CASSFTRVRDTQYL. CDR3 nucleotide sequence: TGTGCCAGCAGCTTCACGCGGGTGAGGGATACGCAGTATTTA.

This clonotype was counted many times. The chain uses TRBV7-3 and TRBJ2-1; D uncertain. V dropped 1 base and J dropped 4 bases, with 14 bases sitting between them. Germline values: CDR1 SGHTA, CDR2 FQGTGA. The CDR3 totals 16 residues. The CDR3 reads CASSLNVGDIYNEQFF. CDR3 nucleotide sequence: TGTGCCAGCAGCTTAAATGTTGGGGATATATACAATGAGCAGTTCTTC.

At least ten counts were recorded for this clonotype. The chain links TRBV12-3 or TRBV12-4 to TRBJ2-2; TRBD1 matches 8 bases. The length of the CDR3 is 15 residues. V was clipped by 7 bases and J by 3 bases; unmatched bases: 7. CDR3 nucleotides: TGTGCCAGCAAAAGGACAGGGACCCACACCGGGGAGCTGTTTTTT. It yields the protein CASKRTGTHTGELFF.

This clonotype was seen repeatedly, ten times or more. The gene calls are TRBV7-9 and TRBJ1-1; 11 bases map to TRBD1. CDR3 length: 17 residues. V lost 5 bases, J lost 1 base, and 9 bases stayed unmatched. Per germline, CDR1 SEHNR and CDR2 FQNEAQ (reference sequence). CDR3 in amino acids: CASSHPRTGGGNTEAFF. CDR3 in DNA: TGTGCCAGCAGCCACCCCCGGACAGGGGGCGGGAACACTGAAGCTTTCTTT.

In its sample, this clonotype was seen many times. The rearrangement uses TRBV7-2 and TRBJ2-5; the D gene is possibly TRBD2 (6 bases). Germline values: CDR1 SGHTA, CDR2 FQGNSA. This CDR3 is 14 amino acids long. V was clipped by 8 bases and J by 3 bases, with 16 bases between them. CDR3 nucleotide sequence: TGTGCCAGCCGGAGGCGGAGGGGTGAAGAGACCCAGTACTTC. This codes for CASRRRRGEETQYF.

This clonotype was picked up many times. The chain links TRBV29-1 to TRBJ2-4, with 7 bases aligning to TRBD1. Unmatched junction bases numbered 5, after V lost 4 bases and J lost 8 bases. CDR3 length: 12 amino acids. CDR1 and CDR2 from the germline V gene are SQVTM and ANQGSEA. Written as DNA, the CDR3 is TGCAGCGTTGTGACAGGGAAGGACATTCAGTACTTC. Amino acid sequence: CSVVTGKDIQYF.